This entry features one TCR beta chain sequence. Its antigen specificity is not known. Base qualities were left out, and no much larger clone turns up one base away. The time point label of this sample denotes: cycle 1 day 1 (C1D1), immediately before nivolumab initiation. Every trial patient had relapsed after autologous stem cell transplantation, and cohorts A, B and C differed in prior brentuximab vedotin exposure. The trial cohort included some 53 patients with relapsed/refractory classical Hodgkin lymphoma, and each patient had a best overall response of complete response, partial response or progressive disease. In the multi-cohort phase II CheckMate 205 trial, trial patients received single-agent nivolumab. Best overall response was determined by an independent review committee according to the 2007 International Working Group response criteria. Trial PBMCs were obtained immediately prior to nivolumab initiation (C1D1) and on therapy at cycle 2 day 1 and cycle 4 day 1. Peripheral blood was collected in 8 mL Vacutainer Cell Preparation Tubes, from which PBMCs were isolated by centrifugation and then cryopreserved.

This record comes from a study of PD-1 blockade in classical Hodgkin lymphoma (TCRdb year 2020). Concerning the study at large: Nivolumab dosing was 3 mg/kg intravenously every 2 weeks, continuing until either disease progression or unacceptable toxicity. The study used CyTOF and TCR beta sequencing to define a peripheral blood immune signature of response to PD-1 blockade in classical Hodgkin lymphoma. The paper's findings and limits, for the study overall: Baseline TCR diversity was reported to be lower in newly diagnosed patients than in healthy donors, and even lower in relapsed/refractory patients. The study was limited to a single clinical trial cohort, and causes of repertoire differences, possibly disease activity or prior therapy, remained undefined. CD4+ but not CD8+ TCR diversity rose significantly by C4D1 (p=0.0027 vs p=0.16), most apparent in complete responders (p=0.02). Baseline diversity similar to that of newly diagnosed patients was observed in trial patients achieving complete response, whereas significantly lower diversity was observed in partial responders and progressors. Patients starting nivolumab less than 1 year after ASCT had lower diversity and were excluded from later analyses to avoid confounding by immune reconstitution.

The Qiagen DNeasy kit was used to extract genomic DNA both from unsorted PBMCs and from the negatively selected CD4+ and CD8+ fractions. Amplification of TCR beta CDR3 regions was done by immunoSEQ multiplex PCR with primers that anneal to V and J segments. A synthetic immune receptor repertoire was used to minimize amplification bias, and any residual bias was removed computationally once sequencing was done. Under the source paper's analysis protocol: Custom Python scripts were used to quantify repertoire diversity as the Shannon entropy index. Unsorted, CD4+ and CD8+ repertoires were examined separately, except in combined analyses, for which CD4+ and CD8+ sequences were merged in silico. Clonal expansion was defined as a frequency increase of at least 2-fold after treatment compared with C1D1, and clones undetected at baseline were assigned a pseudocount of 0.5. Clones with 0 or 1 copy at C1D1 were defined as singleton clones, while clones with 2 or more copies were defined as non-singleton clones. Clones expanded in unsorted samples were annotated as CD4+, CD8+ or unknown by matching protein sequences in sorted samples from the same patient. Wilcoxon tests were applied to paired samples to test diversity changes from C1D1 to C4D1. TCRdb provides this immuneACCESS table in a form limited to in-frame rearrangements. Some clones are lacking; in checked studies, under half of them reflect an unresolved V gene, and why the rest are absent is not known. D and trimming come from the DNA, and the V and J calls and clone size come from that table. The sample data list more than 60,000 clones, and 90% of these were observed just once. Of the sample, 9.7% is held by the ten largest clones.

The CDR3 contains 15 residues, cysteine and phenylalanine counted. Only the CDR3 portion is preserved as DNA: 45 bases, with reading frame beginning at the first base. Looking up the germline V gene yields CDR1 MDHEN and CDR2 SYDVKM. V is cut by 3 bases and J by 0 bases, and the space between the germline ends is 9 bases. The sequencing used peripheral blood mononuclear cells (PBMCs), collected at baseline. The V and J segments used are TRBV28 and TRBJ1-3; the D gene is possibly TRBD1, with 6 bases matching. The TCR originated in a human donor with classical Hodgkin lymphoma. The DNA reads as follows: TGTGCCAGCAGTTTTCAGGGGTCCTCTGGAAACACCATATATTTT. Translated, this gives CASSFQGSSGNTIYF.